A single sample gave rise to the 3 T cell receptor beta chains below, sequenced in a study of blood T cells in healthy people across ages. Next came a second PCR, run for roughly 6 to 11 cycles, which used a sample-barcoded 5' primer along with a J-beta primer mix. TCRdb fed the 5' RACE reads into MiXCR, producing one record per CDR3 protein. The sample has fewer than 1,000,000 distinct CDR3 sequences; 40% to 50% are singletons. Sequences were obtained from blood. These receptors were obtained from a man aged 60 to 75 in good health.

The J gene is TRBJ2-3, the V gene TRBV14; a possible D gene is TRBD2 (6 bases). The CDR3 length is 15 residues. Trimming took 3 bases from V and 1 from J, leaving 11 bases between them. Germline V gives CDR1 SGHDN, CDR2 FVKESK. The CDR3 spells CASSQYGTGTDTQYF. CDR3 DNA sequence: TGTGCCAGCAGCCAGTATGGGACTGGCACAGATACGCAGTATTTT.

This chain links TRBV12-3 or TRBV12-4 with TRBJ2-5; D is ambiguous. The V end lost 0 bases, the J end lost 2 bases, and 4 bases lay between the germline ends. CDR3 length: 13 residues. The CDR3 DNA reads as TGTGCCAGCAGTTTAGCAGAGCAAGAGACCCAGTACTTC. Protein product: CASSLAEQETQYF.

The V gene is TRBV5-1, the J gene TRBJ2-5; TRBD2 matches 7 bases. The germline V gene has CDR1 SGHRS and CDR2 YFSETQ. The length of the CDR3 is 14 residues. The J segment lost 3 bases and the V segment lost 4 bases, leaving 6 bases of the junction unmatched. The chain's CDR3 is CASSGRGIEETQYF. The CDR3 DNA is TGCGCCAGCAGCGGGCGGGGGATCGAAGAGACCCAGTACTTC.